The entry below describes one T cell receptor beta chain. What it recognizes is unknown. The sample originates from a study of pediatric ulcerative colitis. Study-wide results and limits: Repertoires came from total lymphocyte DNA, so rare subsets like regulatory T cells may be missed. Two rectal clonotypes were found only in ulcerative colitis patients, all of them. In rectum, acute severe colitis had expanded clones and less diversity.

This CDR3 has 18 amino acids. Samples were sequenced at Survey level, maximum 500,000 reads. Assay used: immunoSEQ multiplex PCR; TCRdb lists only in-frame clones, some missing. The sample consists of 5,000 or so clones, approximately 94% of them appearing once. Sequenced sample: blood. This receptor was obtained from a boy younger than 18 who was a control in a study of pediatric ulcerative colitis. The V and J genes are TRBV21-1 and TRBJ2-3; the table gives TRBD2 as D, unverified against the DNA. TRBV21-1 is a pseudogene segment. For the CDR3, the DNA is TGTGCCAGCAGCAAAGTCCTAGCGGGGCATCCTAGCACAGATACGCAGTATTTT. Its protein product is CASSKVLAGHPSTDTQYF.